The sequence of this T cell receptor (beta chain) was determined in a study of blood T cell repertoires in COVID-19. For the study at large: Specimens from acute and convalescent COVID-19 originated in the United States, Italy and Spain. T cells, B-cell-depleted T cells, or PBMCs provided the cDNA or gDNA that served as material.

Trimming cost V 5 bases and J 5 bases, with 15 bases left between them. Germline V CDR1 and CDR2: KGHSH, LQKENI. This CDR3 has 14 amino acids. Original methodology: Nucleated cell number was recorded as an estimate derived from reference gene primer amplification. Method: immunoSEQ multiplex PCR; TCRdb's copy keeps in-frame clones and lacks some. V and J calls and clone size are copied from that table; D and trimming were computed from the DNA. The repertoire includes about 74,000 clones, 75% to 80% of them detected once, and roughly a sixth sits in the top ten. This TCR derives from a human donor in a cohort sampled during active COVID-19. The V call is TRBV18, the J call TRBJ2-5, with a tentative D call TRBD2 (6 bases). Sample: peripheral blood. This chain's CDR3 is CASSMDLGGETQYF. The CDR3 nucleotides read TGTGCCAGCTCAATGGACCTCGGAGGGGAGACCCAGTACTTC.